The 16 T cell receptor beta chains presented below share a single source sample, sequenced in a study of blood T cells in healthy people across ages. It was with a sample-barcoded 5' primer and a J-beta primer mix that a second PCR of about 6 to 11 cycles was run. TCRdb independently ran MiXCR on the 5' RACE reads; one entry per CDR3 protein. In the table there are hundreds of thousands of distinct CDR3 sequences, less than 45% of which are singletons. The sequenced material came from blood. These receptors were obtained from an elderly man in good health.

The rearrangement uses TRBV7-9 and TRBJ2-6, with D unclear. The CDR3 runs 14 residues. Germline CDR1 SEHNR, CDR2 FQNEAQ (reference sequence). Trimming removed 10 bases at V and 0 bases at J, with 10 bases between. The DNA of the CDR3 is TGTGCCATACGGAGTTTCTCTGGGGCCAACGTCCTGACTTTC. Amino acid sequence: CAIRSFSGANVLTF.

The chain couples TRBV29-1 to TRBJ1-2; D possibly corresponds to TRBD1 (5 bases). CDR1 and CDR2 from the germline V gene are SQVTM and ANQGSEA. The CDR3 runs 14 residues. Trimming pared 7 bases from V and 0 bases from J, leaving 15 bases between. The CDR3 here is CSARDGTSNYGYTF. The CDR3 DNA reads TGCAGCGCACGGGACGGTACCTCTAACTATGGCTACACCTTC.

This clonotype was observed a handful of times. The chain combines TRBV6-2 or TRBV6-3 with TRBJ2-1; D is undetermined. Per the germline V gene, CDR1 is MNHEY and CDR2 is SVGEGT. The CDR3 spans 12 residues. Trimming shortened V by 6 bases and J by 7 bases, and 10 bases separated the two germline ends. The CDR3 nucleotides are TGTGCCAGCAGACCAGACTGGAATGAGCAGTTCTTC. Amino acid sequence: CASRPDWNEQFF.

This clonotype was detected only a few times. The rearrangement links TRBV20-1 to TRBJ2-5, with 8 bases lining up with TRBD2. This CDR3 has 15 amino acids. The ends lost 6 bases at V and 5 bases at J; junction bases unmatched: 14. CDR1 and CDR2 from the germline V gene are DFQATT and SNEGSKA (reference sequence). CDR3 DNA: TGCAGTGCCACTCTCTTATTGGCTAGCGGGGAGACCCAGTACTTC. Amino acid sequence: CSATLLLASGETQYF.

V is TRBV5-6 and J is TRBJ2-1; 7 bases match TRBD2. Germline CDR1 and CDR2: SGHDT and YYEEEE. The CDR3 consists of 17 residues. Trimming took 2 bases from V and 0 from J; bases not matched to a gene: 8. The CDR3 spells CASSFRPGGGSYNEQFF. For the CDR3, the DNA is TGTGCCAGCAGCTTCCGCCCGGGGGGTGGCTCCTACAATGAGCAGTTCTTC.

In this sample, this clonotype turned up a few times. The chain combines TRBV29-1 with TRBJ2-2; 10 bases match TRBD2. Germline loops: CDR1 SQVTM, CDR2 ANQGSEA. V shed 1 base and J 5 bases; nucleotides not matched to a gene: 4. This CDR3 comprises 15 residues. The CDR3 nucleotides are TGCAGCGTTGAAGTGAGCGGGAGGGGTACCGGGGAGCTGTTTTTT. Translation gives CSVEVSGRGTGELFF.

This clonotype was observed a few times. The chain carries TRBV10-1 and TRBJ2-5; 7 bases line up with TRBD2. The germline V gene encodes CDR1 WNHNN and CDR2 SYGVQD (reference sequence). J was trimmed by 4 bases and V by 6 bases; bases with no gene match: 8. CDR3 length equals 14 residues. CDR3 loop: CASSNRGERETQYF. The CDR3, as DNA: TGCGCCAGCAGCAACCGGGGGGAAAGAGAGACCCAGTACTTC.

This clonotype was seen only once. This chain uses TRBV3-1 with TRBJ2-7, with 8 bases identical to TRBD1. The J call could be wrong; TRBJ2-5 is a better fit for the DNA end. The CDR3 has 16 amino acids. Germline CDR1 and CDR2: LGHDT and YNNKEL (reference sequence). CDR3 amino acids: CASSQDGDRGMTTQYF. The CDR3 DNA reads as TGTGCCAGCAGCCAAGATGGAGACAGGGGTATGACGACCCAGTACTTC.

This chain connects TRBV20-1 to TRBJ2-3, with a possible D match to TRBD1 (5 bases). Germline CDR1 DFQATT, CDR2 SNEGSKA (reference sequence). Trimming cost V 4 bases and J 3 bases, with 17 bases left between them. The CDR3 is made up of 15 amino acids. The CDR3 here is CSAIGRGAGTDTQYF. The CDR3 nucleotides are TGCAGTGCTATTGGTCGTGGGGCTGGGACAGATACGCAGTATTTT.

This clonotype was found once. The chain joins TRBV20-1 to TRBJ2-6, with D tentatively TRBD1 (5 bases). Germline lookup yields CDR1 DFQATT and CDR2 SNEGSKA (reference sequence). The germline V and J ends were trimmed by 6 bases and 4 bases, with 10 bases remaining between them. There are 13 residues in the CDR3. The CDR3: CSAHAGGANVLTF. CDR3 DNA sequence: TGCAGTGCCCACGCAGGGGGGGCCAACGTCCTGACTTTC.

The chain is built from TRBV3-1 and TRBJ1-1; D gene unclear. The ends were cut back, 8 bases at V and 2 bases at J, with 12 bases in the middle. The length of the CDR3 is 13 residues. Germline CDR1 reads LGHDT; CDR2 reads YNNKEL (reference sequence). Here the CDR3 reads CASLKGGNTEAFF. DNA for the CDR3: TGTGCCAGCTTGAAGGGAGGCAACACTGAAGCTTTCTTT.

Remarks on this clonotype: Possible read error: a much larger clone is one base away. The chain uses TRBV7-9 and TRBJ2-5; tentatively, D is TRBD2 (6 bases). The germline V gene encodes CDR1 SEHNR and CDR2 FQNEAQ (reference sequence). Trimming left V 1 base short and J 11 bases short, with 29 bases between. This CDR3 has 18 residues. The DNA of the CDR3 is TGTGCCAGCAGCTTAGGACTATCTTTGGCCCCGGCCCCGGGGGAGCAGTACTTC. It encodes CASSLGLSLAPAPGEQYF.

This clonotype was seen ten or more times. The rearrangement links TRBV11-2 to TRBJ2-1; D gene ambiguous. Between the trimmed V and J ends, which lost 1 base and 6 bases, there was a span of 4 bases. Germline V gene sequence: CDR1 SGHAT, CDR2 FQNNGV. The CDR3 has 12 residues. The CDR3 is CASSLVGNEQFF. In DNA, the CDR3 is TGTGCCAGCAGCTTAGTGGGCAATGAGCAGTTCTTC.

This chain connects TRBV13 to TRBJ2-5; TRBD2 aligns across 7 bases. J was trimmed by 5 bases and V by 6 bases; bases with no gene match: 12. The CDR3 is made up of 15 amino acids. CDR1 and CDR2 (germline): PRHDT, FYEKMQ (reference sequence). In nucleotides, the CDR3 is TGTGCCAGCAGACCCAGATCCCCCGGGGGGGAGACCCAGTACTTC. Its protein is CASRPRSPGGETQYF.

The rearrangement uses TRBV7-9 and TRBJ1-2; D gene ambiguous. Deletions cut 1 base from V and 3 bases from J, with 12 bases between. The CDR3 totals 15 residues. Germline V CDR1 and CDR2: SEHNR, FQNEAQ (reference sequence). In nucleotides, the CDR3 is TGTGCCAGCAGCTTAGAGATCAGATCGGACTATGGCTACACCTTC. Translation: CASSLEIRSDYGYTF.

This clonotype was picked up a small number of times. The chain combines TRBV3-1 with TRBJ1-2, with 9 bases matching TRBD1. CDR3 size: 12 residues. Germline V gene data show CDR1 as LGHDT and CDR2 as YNNKEL (reference sequence). Trimming cost V 5 bases and J 8 bases; bases outside gene matches: 3. The DNA for the CDR3 is TGTGCCAGCAGCTTAACAGGGGGCGGCTACACCTTC. Its protein product is CASSLTGGGYTF.